The 21 T cell receptor beta chains given below trace back to one sample, sequenced in a study of T cell repertoires in cytomegalovirus infection. TCRdb redid the calling of the reads with MiXCR, one entry per CDR3 protein. This sample has 85,000 to 120,000 distinct CDR3 sequences; approximately 15% occur once, and the top ten carry 8%. Sample: PBMCs. The receptors were gathered from a human donor in good health (CMV status not recorded). Some clones in this sample may be carry-over from other donors' samples.

This clonotype showed up just a few times. The V gene is TRBV7-9, the J gene TRBJ2-7; D ambiguous. This CDR3 has 12 amino acids. Trimming cost V 5 bases and J 3 bases, with 8 bases left between them. Looked up from germline, CDR1 is SEHNR and CDR2 is FQNEAQ (reference sequence). The CDR3 bases are TGTGCCAGCAGCATCCTTCGCTACGAGCAGTACTTC. Encoded protein: CASSILRYEQYF.

This clonotype was seen repeatedly, ten times or more. The chain joins TRBV7-2 to TRBJ2-7, with TRBD1 identical over 11 bases. V trimming: 5 bases; J trimming: 3 bases; junction bases outside the gene matches: 6. The CDR3 loop spans 15 amino acids. Germline V lookup: CDR1 SGHTA, CDR2 FQGNSA. CDR3 sequence (DNA): TGTGCCAGCAGCCGAACGGGACAGGGGGTCTACGAGCAGTACTTC. Translation gives CASSRTGQGVYEQYF. Full variable domain (missing parts from reference TRBV7-2 and TRBJ2-7): GAGVSQSPSNKVTEKGKDVELRCDPISGHTALYWYRQSLGQGLEFLIYFQGNSAPDKSGLPSDRFSAERTGGSVSTLTIQRTQQEDSAVYLCASSRTGQGVYEQYFGPGTRLTVT.

The chain has TRBV5-1 and TRBJ1-1; the D is unclear. This CDR3 contains 13 residues. Germline CDR1 is SGHRS and CDR2 is YFSETQ. V lost 2 bases to trimming and J lost 6 bases, with 11 bases between them. This CDR3 is CASSLTHPPEAFF. The CDR3 nucleotides are TGCGCCAGCAGCTTAACGCATCCACCTGAAGCTTTCTTT.

This clonotype was picked up many times. The chain has TRBV7-3 and TRBJ1-2, with 9 bases that match TRBD1. Germline V lookup: CDR1 SGHTA, CDR2 FQGTGA. V was pared by 5 bases and J by 3 bases, with 13 bases of the junction left unmatched. This CDR3 comprises 17 residues. The CDR3 region has the DNA TGTGCCAGCAGCCGGCACGGCGGGGACAGGGTGTACTATGGCTACACCTTC. Translating it yields CASSRHGGDRVYYGYTF.

This clonotype turned up a few times. V gene TRBV10-3 combines with J gene TRBJ1-2; a possible D gene is TRBD1 (5 bases). V lost 10 bases to trimming and J lost 1 base, with 13 bases between them. The CDR3 is 13 residues long. From germline, CDR1 is ENHRY and CDR2 SYGVKD. CDR3 amino acids: CATIETDNYGYTF. As DNA, the CDR3 is TGTGCCACCATCGAGACAGATAACTATGGCTACACCTTC.

This clonotype was seen ten or more times. The genes are TRBV7-3 and TRBJ1-2; D might be TRBD1 (6 bases). With 6 bases removed from V and 8 bases from J, the gap between germline ends came to 16 bases. Per the germline V gene, CDR1 is SGHTA and CDR2 is FQGTGA. CDR3 length: 13 amino acids. CDR3 protein: CASRTPRQGGYTF. The DNA for the CDR3 is TGTGCCAGCAGAACCCCCCGCCAGGGGGGCTACACCTTC.

The rearrangement uses TRBV6-1 and TRBJ2-5; D unresolved. The CDR3 is made up of 14 amino acids. V shed 0 bases and J shed 5 bases, with 10 bases lying between them. CDR1 and CDR2 from the germline V gene are MNHNS and SASEGT. Here the CDR3 DNA reads TGTGCCAGCAGTGAAGCGGCCTATGGTGAGACCCAGTACTTC. Translating gives CASSEAAYGETQYF.

This clonotype was seen ten or more times. J is TRBJ2-7 and V is TRBV6-5; D ambiguous. Germline-derived CDR1 and CDR2 are MNHEY and SVGAGI. V lost 5 bases, J lost 5 bases, and 10 bases lay in between. The length of the CDR3 is 12 residues. The CDR3: CASSANNDEQYF. Here the CDR3 DNA reads TGTGCCAGCAGTGCCAATAACGACGAGCAGTACTTC.

This clonotype was observed at least ten times. The chain carries TRBV18 and TRBJ1-1, with no clear D. The CDR3 contains 14 residues. The V end was cut by 5 bases, the J end by 5 bases, with 15 bases between. In germline, CDR1 is KGHSH, CDR2 LQKENI. DNA for the CDR3: TGTGCCAGCTCATCATCGGCGCGGAATACTGAAGCTTTCTTT. Its translation is CASSSSARNTEAFF.

The rearrangement links TRBV5-1 to TRBJ2-2, with TRBD2 matching over 8 bases. From germline, CDR1 is SGHRS and CDR2 YFSETQ. V was clipped by 5 bases and J by 4 bases; unmatched bases: 7. The CDR3 extends over 15 amino acids. The CDR3 region is CASRTGGPTTGELFF. In DNA form, the CDR3 reads TGCGCCAGCAGGACGGGGGGGCCTACCACCGGGGAGCTGTTTTTT.

The V and J genes are TRBV27 and TRBJ2-7, with TRBD1 matching over 9 bases. Germline V gene data show CDR1 as MNHEY and CDR2 as SMNVEV (reference sequence). This CDR3 contains 17 residues. Trimming cost V 5 bases and J 3 bases; bases outside gene matches: 14. CDR3 bases: TGTGCCAGCAGTCCCCTCTCGGCCGGGACAGGGAACTACGAGCAGTACTTC. Amino acids: CASSPLSAGTGNYEQYF.

V gene TRBV7-2 combines with J gene TRBJ2-3; D uncertain. CDR3 length: 14 amino acids. V lost 11 bases, J lost 0 bases, and 15 bases lay in between. Germline-derived CDR1 and CDR2 are SGHTA and FQGNSA. In DNA, the CDR3 is TGTGCCTCGCGAGAGAGTGGGAGCACAGATACGCAGTATTTT. This codes for CASRESGSTDTQYF.

The chain recombines TRBV19 with TRBJ2-3, with D unresolved. From germline, CDR1 is LNHDA and CDR2 SQIVND (reference sequence). V lost 6 bases to trimming and J lost 5 bases, with 12 bases between them. This CDR3 region has 13 residues. The CDR3 DNA sequence: TGTGCCAGTAGCCCCTTGGGCCGAGATACGCAGTATTTT. Translated, it gives CASSPLGRDTQYF. The whole variable domain, filled in from reference TRBV19 and TRBJ2-3, reads DGGITQSPKYLFRKEGQNVTLSCEQNLNHDAMYWYRQDPGQGLRLIYYSQIVNDFQKGDIAEGYSVSREKKESFPLTVTSAQKNPTAFYLCASSPLGRDTQYFGPGTRLTVL.

V gene TRBV2 combines with J gene TRBJ1-4; D gene ambiguous. Trimming left V 4 bases short and J 8 bases short, with 17 bases between. The CDR3 length is 15 residues. Germline V gives CDR1 SNHLY, CDR2 FYNNEI. The CDR3 here is CASSGFGPEREKLFF. DNA of the CDR3: TGTGCCAGCAGTGGCTTCGGGCCAGAAAGGGAAAAACTGTTTTTT.

A few counts support this clonotype. The V and J genes are TRBV7-2 and TRBJ2-1; 7 positions agree with TRBD2. CDR1 and CDR2 (germline): SGHTA, FQGNSA. The CDR3 is 15 residues long. Trimming took 0 bases from V and 5 from J; bases not matched to a gene: 4. As DNA, the CDR3 is TGTGCCAGCAGCTTAGCTAGCGGGCGGAACAATGAGCAGTTCTTC. Amino acid sequence: CASSLASGRNNEQFF.

The rearrangement joins TRBV6-5 to TRBJ2-6; unclear D gene. The CDR3 is 15 residues long. Germline V lookup: CDR1 MNHEY, CDR2 SVGAGI. V was shortened by 2 bases and J by 0 bases, with 5 bases between the two germline ends. The CDR3 here is CASSYGPSGANVLTF. The CDR3 DNA follows: TGTGCCAGCAGTTACGGACCCTCTGGGGCCAACGTCCTGACTTTC.

This clonotype was counted between two and nine times. This chain joins TRBV19 and TRBJ1-2, with D hard to call. The germline V gene encodes CDR1 LNHDA and CDR2 SQIVND (reference sequence). The CDR3 extends over 13 amino acids. With 3 bases removed from V and 1 base from J, the gap between germline ends came to 6 bases. The CDR3 reads CASSIEVNYGYTF. DNA of the CDR3: TGTGCCAGTAGTATTGAAGTTAACTATGGCTACACCTTC.

Many counts were recorded for this clonotype. The V gene is TRBV11-3, the J gene TRBJ2-7, with D perhaps TRBD1 (5 bases). There are 14 residues in the CDR3. V was cut by 1 base and J by 3 bases, with 10 bases left in between. Germline V CDR1 and CDR2: SGHNT, YENEEA. The DNA of the CDR3 is TGTGCCAGCAGCTTAGCTCCTGACAGCTACGAGCAGTACTTC. It translates to CASSLAPDSYEQYF.

The chain combines TRBV20-1 with TRBJ2-4; a weak D match, TRBD1 (6 bases). The CDR3 loop spans 14 amino acids. V was pared by 5 bases and J by 0 bases, with 11 bases between. In germline, CDR1 is DFQATT, CDR2 SNEGSKA (reference sequence). CDR3 nucleotide sequence: TGCAGTGCTGCACAGGGACGAGCCAAAAACATTCAGTACTTC. Its translation: CSAAQGRAKNIQYF.

This clonotype occurred many times. The chain employs TRBV7-6 and TRBJ2-3, with D perhaps matching TRBD2 (5 bases). Germline V gene lookup returns CDR1 SGHVS and CDR2 FNYEAQ. V shed 1 base and J shed 5 bases, with 16 bases lying between them. There are 16 residues in the CDR3. The CDR3 nucleotides are TGTGCCAGCAGCTTAGTAGGGTCACCACGGGGAGATACGCAGTATTTT. This sequence encodes CASSLVGSPRGDTQYF.

This clonotype was found many times. V usage is TRBV5-1 and J usage is TRBJ2-1; 9 positions match TRBD1. Germline trimming cut 5 bases from V and 5 bases from J; bases unmatched to any gene: 11. The germline gives CDR1 SGHRS, CDR2 YFSETQ. CDR3 length: 16 residues. The CDR3 is CASSQSPGQGNNEQFF. DNA of the CDR3: TGCGCCAGCAGTCAGTCCCCCGGACAGGGGAACAATGAGCAGTTCTTC.